The present T cell receptor beta chain was sequenced within a study of metastatic and nonmetastatic thyroid tumors. Study outcomes and limitations: The reported finding was significantly higher TCR beta diversity in malignant thyroid tumors relative to benign nodules, in blood and tumor.

A word on this clone: Its antigen is unidentified.

CDR3 length: 15 residues. Germline values: CDR1 DFQATT, CDR2 SNEGSKA (reference sequence). Losses at the gene ends were 3 bases for V and 2 bases for J; bases not matched to a gene: 9. TCRdb called clones again from the PCR reads with MiXCR. The sample lists around 16,000 clones, under 30% occurring once. Patients underwent thyroid surgery, and none had received any treatment before it. Sequencing was done on a sample of blood. The chain is built from TRBV20-1 and TRBJ2-7; TRBD2 agrees at 8 bases. This sequence was found in a male donor with papillary thyroid cancer or a benign thyroid nodule (not recorded which). Some clones in this sample may be carry-over from other donors' samples. The CDR3 protein is CSARGASGQTYEQYF. CDR3 DNA sequence: TGCAGTGCTAGGGGGGCTAGCGGGCAAACCTACGAGCAGTACTTC.